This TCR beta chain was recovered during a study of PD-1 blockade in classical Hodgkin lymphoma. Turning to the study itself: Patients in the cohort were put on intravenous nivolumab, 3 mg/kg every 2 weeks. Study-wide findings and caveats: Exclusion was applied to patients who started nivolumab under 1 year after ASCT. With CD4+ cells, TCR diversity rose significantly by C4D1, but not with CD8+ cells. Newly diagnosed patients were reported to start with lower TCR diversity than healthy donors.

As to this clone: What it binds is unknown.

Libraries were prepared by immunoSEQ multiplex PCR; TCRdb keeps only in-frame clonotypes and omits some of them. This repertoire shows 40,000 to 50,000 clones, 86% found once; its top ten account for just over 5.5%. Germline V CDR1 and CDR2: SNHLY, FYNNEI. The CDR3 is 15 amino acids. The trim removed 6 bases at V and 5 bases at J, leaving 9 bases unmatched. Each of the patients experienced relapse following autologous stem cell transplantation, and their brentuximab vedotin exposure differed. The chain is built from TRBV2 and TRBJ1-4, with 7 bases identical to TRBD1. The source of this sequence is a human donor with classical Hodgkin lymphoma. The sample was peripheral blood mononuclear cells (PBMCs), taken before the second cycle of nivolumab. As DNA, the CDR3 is TGTGCCAGCAGAACTTGGACAGGCTCCAATGAAAAACTGTTTTTT. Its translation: CASRTWTGSNEKLFF.